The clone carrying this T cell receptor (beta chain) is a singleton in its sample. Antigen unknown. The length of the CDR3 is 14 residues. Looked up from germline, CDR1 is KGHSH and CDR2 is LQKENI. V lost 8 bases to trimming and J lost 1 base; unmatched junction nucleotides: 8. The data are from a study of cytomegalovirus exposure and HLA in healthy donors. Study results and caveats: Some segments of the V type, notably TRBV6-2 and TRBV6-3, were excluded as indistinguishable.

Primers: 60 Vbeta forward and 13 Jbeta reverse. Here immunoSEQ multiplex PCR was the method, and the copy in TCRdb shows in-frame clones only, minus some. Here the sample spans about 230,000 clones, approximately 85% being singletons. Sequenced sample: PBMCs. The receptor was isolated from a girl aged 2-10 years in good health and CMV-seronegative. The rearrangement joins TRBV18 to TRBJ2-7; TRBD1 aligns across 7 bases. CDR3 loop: CASLNRDRSYEQYF. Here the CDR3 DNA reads TGTGCCAGCCTAAATCGGGACAGATCCTACGAGCAGTACTTC.